The 20 T cell receptor beta chains listed next were all sequenced from one sample in a study of T cells in Graves' hyperthyroidism and ophthalmopathy. Amplification yielded TCR beta CDR3 regions, with RNA transcripts as the source. First-round RT-PCR of the TCR CDR3 relied on the HTBI primer set. TCRdb ran MiXCR on the multiplex PCR reads and lists one entry per CDR3 protein. The table records around 260,000 distinct CDR3 sequences, 20% to 30% of them present only once. The sequencing input was blood. All receptors come from a man in his forties with Graves' hyperthyroidism that later progressed to Graves' ophthalmopathy.

This clonotype was counted at least ten times. The rearrangement links TRBV20-1 to TRBJ2-7; tentatively, D is TRBD2 (6 bases). V was clipped by 6 bases and J by 4 bases, with 16 bases between them. CDR1 is DFQATT, CDR2 SNEGSKA, per germline (reference sequence). This CDR3 is 13 amino acids long. CDR3: CSAPTRTTYEQYF. The CDR3 nucleotides read TGCAGTGCACCGACTAGGACTACTTACGAGCAGTACTTC.

The gene calls are TRBV5-1 and TRBJ2-7, with 8 bases aligning to TRBD2. Looked up from germline, CDR1 is SGHRS and CDR2 is YFSETQ. This CDR3 contains 15 residues. After removal of 4 bases from V and 1 base from J, the junction contained 7 bases not matched to a gene. The CDR3, as DNA: TGCGCCAGCAGCACAGGACTAGCCTTATCCTACGAGCAGTACTTC. This translates into CASSTGLALSYEQYF.

The V and J genes are TRBV6-1 and TRBJ1-2; the D gene is possibly TRBD1 (6 bases). With 9 bases removed from V and 8 bases from J, the gap between germline ends came to 19 bases. From germline, CDR1 is MNHNS and CDR2 SASEGT. This CDR3 is 13 amino acids long. The CDR3 loop reads CASWTETFYGYTF. The CDR3 DNA follows: TGTGCCAGTTGGACAGAAACATTTTACGGCTACACCTTC.

This clonotype was recorded at least ten times. J is TRBJ2-7 and V is TRBV7-2, with D maybe TRBD2 (5 bases). V lost 5 bases and J 0 bases, leaving 14 bases between the germline ends. The V gene's germline CDR1 is SGHTA and CDR2 FQGNSA. CDR3 length: 15 residues. The CDR3 nucleotides read TGTGCCAGCAGCGTTGCCGGGAAGAGCTCCTACGAGCAGTACTTC. Amino acid sequence: CASSVAGKSSYEQYF. Combining the CDR3 with reference TRBV7-2 and TRBJ2-7 gives the whole variable domain GAGVSQSPSNKVTEKGKDVELRCDPISGHTALYWYRQSLGQGLEFLIYFQGNSAPDKSGLPSDRFSAERTGGSVSTLTIQRTQQEDSAVYLCASSVAGKSSYEQYFGPGTRLTVT.

This clonotype appeared many times. The chain combines TRBV12-3 or TRBV12-4 with TRBJ2-2, with D possibly called TRBD1 or TRBD2 (5 bases each). Trimming left V 5 bases short and J 5 bases short, with 18 bases between. The length of the CDR3 is 16 residues. CDR3 in amino acids: CASSLKSPGRTGELFF. The CDR3 nucleotides read TGTGCCAGCAGTCTGAAGTCGCCGGGACGTACCGGGGAGCTGTTTTTT.

This chain joins TRBV12-5 and TRBJ1-1; D unclear. V lost 6 bases and J lost 1, with 12 bases in between. From germline, CDR1 is LGHNT and CDR2 FRNRAP. This CDR3 comprises 14 residues. In DNA, the CDR3 is TGTGCTAGTGGGACTACCGCCCGGAACACTGAAGCTTTCTTT. It yields the protein CASGTTARNTEAFF. Full variable domain (outside the CDR3, taken from reference TRBV12-5 and TRBJ1-1): DARVTQTPRHKVTEMGQEVTMRCQPILGHNTVFWYRQTMMQGLELLAYFRNRAPLDDSGMPKDRFSAEMPDATLATLKIQPSEPRDSAVYFCASGTTARNTEAFFGQGTRLTVV.

There are many counts of this clonotype. The chain is built from TRBV20-1 and TRBJ2-5; 7 nucleotides agree with TRBD2. The V gene's germline CDR1 is DFQATT and CDR2 SNEGSKA (reference sequence). The trim removed 5 bases at V and 3 bases at J, leaving 9 bases unmatched. The CDR3 consists of 14 residues. This chain's CDR3 is CSAESGLKKETQYF. CDR3 DNA: TGCAGTGCTGAATCGGGACTAAAAAAAGAGACCCAGTACTTC.

J is TRBJ1-2 and V is TRBV27; 11 bases are a match to TRBD1. The CDR3 runs to 15 residues. The junction had 6 bases not matched to a gene; V was cut back by 2 bases and J by 7 bases. The germline V gene encodes CDR1 MNHEY and CDR2 SMNVEV (reference sequence). The DNA of the CDR3 is TGTGCCAGCAGTTTAGGATGGGGGACAGGGGGTGGCTACACCTTC. The encoded protein is CASSLGWGTGGGYTF.

This clonotype was observed a handful of times. The rearrangement uses TRBV11-2 and TRBJ2-3; 13 bases match TRBD2. The length of the CDR3 is 19 residues. Germline CDR1 SGHAT, CDR2 FQNNGV. The J segment lost 1 base and the V segment lost 0 bases, leaving 7 bases of the junction unmatched. CDR3 bases: TGTGCCAGCAGCTTAGATCGCCAAGGACTAGCGGGAGGCACAGATACGCAGTATTTT. Amino acids: CASSLDRQGLAGGTDTQYF.

There are many counts of this clonotype. This sequence joins TRBV7-2 and TRBJ1-1; the D gene is possibly TRBD1 (6 bases). V lost 1 base, J lost 4 bases, and 13 bases lay in between. The CDR3 consists of 15 residues. Germline lookup yields CDR1 SGHTA and CDR2 FQGNSA. Here the CDR3 reads CASSLGGRGLTEAFF. Here the CDR3 DNA reads TGTGCCAGCAGCTTAGGCGGCAGGGGCCTCACTGAAGCTTTCTTT. The whole variable domain, filled in from reference TRBV7-2 and TRBJ1-1, reads GAGVSQSPSNKVTEKGKDVELRCDPISGHTALYWYRQSLGQGLEFLIYFQGNSAPDKSGLPSDRFSAERTGGSVSTLTIQRTQQEDSAVYLCASSLGGRGLTEAFFGQGTRLTVV.

This chain uses TRBV11-2 with TRBJ2-5, with 10 bases that match TRBD2. The CDR3 loop spans 17 amino acids. CDR1 and CDR2 (germline): SGHAT, FQNNGV. V shed 5 bases, J shed 5 bases, and the junction held 14 bases outside the gene matches. The CDR3 coding sequence is TGTGCCAGCAGCCCCACGACCGGGACTAGCGTTGTGGAGACCCAGTACTTC. It translates to CASSPTTGTSVVETQYF.

This clonotype was seen at least ten times. This chain links TRBV20-1 with TRBJ2-7, with 10 bases that match TRBD2. The CDR3 has 15 amino acids. Germline CDR1 reads DFQATT; CDR2 reads SNEGSKA (reference sequence). V was clipped by 0 bases and J by 4 bases; unmatched bases: 6. The CDR3 protein is CSARDSSGRRYEQYF. The DNA of the CDR3 is TGCAGTGCTAGAGACTCTAGCGGGAGAAGGTACGAGCAGTACTTC.

This clonotype was seen repeatedly, ten times or more. This chain uses TRBV6-5 with TRBJ1-1; 10 bases line up with TRBD1. CDR3 length: 16 residues. V lost 0 bases, J lost 5 bases, and 6 bases stayed unmatched. The germline V gene encodes CDR1 MNHEY and CDR2 SVGAGI. Written as DNA, the CDR3 is TGTGCCAGCAGTTACTCCCGGACAGGGGGTTTGACTGAAGCTTTCTTT. Amino acid sequence: CASSYSRTGGLTEAFF.

The rearrangement links TRBV11-1 to TRBJ1-2; TRBD1 matches at 7 bases. This CDR3 has 18 amino acids. Germline lookup yields CDR1 SGHAT and CDR2 FQDESV (reference sequence). The V segment lost 8 bases and the J segment 10 bases; nucleotides outside the gene matches: 28. The CDR3 here is CASWGAAEGARDGKAYTF. For the CDR3, the DNA is TGTGCCAGCTGGGGAGCCGCAGAGGGGGCGCGGGACGGGAAGGCCTACACCTTC.

J is TRBJ2-7 and V is TRBV15; D assignment may be TRBD1 or TRBD2 (5 bases each). The CDR3 consists of 16 residues. V was clipped by 1 base and J by 6 bases, with 19 bases between them. Germline V gene sequence: CDR1 LNHNV, CDR2 YYDKDF (reference sequence). DNA of the CDR3: TGTGCCACCAGCAGAGCCCTACTGGGACCTGGTGGCGAGCAGTACTTC. This gives the protein CATSRALLGPGGEQYF. Combining the CDR3 with reference TRBV15 and TRBJ2-7 gives the whole variable domain DAMVIQNPRYQVTQFGKPVTLSCSQTLNHNVMYWYQQKSSQAPKLLFHYYDKDFNNEADTPDNFQSRRPNTSFCFLDIRSPGLGDTAMYLCATSRALLGPGGEQYFGPGTRLTVT.

This clonotype came up many times. The chain carries TRBV5-1 and TRBJ2-7; TRBD2 agrees at 8 bases. This CDR3 spans 13 amino acids. Trimming at V came to 4 bases and at J to 3 bases, leaving 3 bases not matched to a gene. Looked up from germline, CDR1 is SGHRS and CDR2 is YFSETQ. CDR3 sequence: CASSRGGDYEQYF. CDR3 in DNA: TGCGCCAGCAGCCGGGGGGGGGACTACGAGCAGTACTTC. The full variable domain, rest sourced from reference TRBV5-1 and TRBJ2-7, is KAGVTQTPRYLIKTRGQQVTLSCSPISGHRSVSWYQQTPGQGLQFLFEYFSETQRNKGNFPGRFSGRQFSNSRSEMNVSTLELGDSALYLCASSRGGDYEQYFGPGTRLTVT.

This clonotype was found many times. This chain connects TRBV6-1 to TRBJ1-1, with a weak D call TRBD1 (6 bases). Per the germline V gene, CDR1 is MNHNS and CDR2 is SASEGT. The CDR3 runs 13 residues. V dropped 6 bases and J dropped 2 bases, with 10 bases sitting between them. The CDR3 sequence: CASSTRGNTEAFF. The CDR3 DNA reads as TGTGCCAGCAGCACCAGGGGAAACACTGAAGCTTTCTTT.

This clonotype was seen many times. This sequence joins TRBV6-1 and TRBJ1-2, with D tentatively TRBD1 (6 bases). This CDR3 is built from 12 residues. Trimming cost V 6 bases and J 6 bases, with 11 bases left between them. The germline gives CDR1 MNHNS, CDR2 SASEGT. The CDR3 loop is CASSETGNGYTF. The CDR3 DNA reads TGTGCCAGCAGCGAAACAGGGAATGGCTACACCTTC.

This clonotype has at least ten counts. The chain employs TRBV7-9 and TRBJ1-2; D is possibly TRBD1 (6 bases). The CDR3 is 13 amino acids. Germline V gives CDR1 SEHNR, CDR2 FQNEAQ (reference sequence). V shed 1 base and J shed 8 bases, with 11 bases lying between them. DNA for the CDR3: TGTGCCAGCAGCTTAGAAGGGGGACGCGGCTACACCTTC. Encoded protein: CASSLEGGRGYTF.

This clonotype was seen ten or more times. The chain links TRBV20-1 to TRBJ1-2; 7 nucleotides line up with TRBD1. With V trimmed by 6 bases and J by 9 bases, 7 bases remained unmatched. The germline gives CDR1 DFQATT, CDR2 SNEGSKA (reference sequence). CDR3 length: 11 residues. Written as DNA, the CDR3 is TGCAGTGCGTTCACAGGGGCTAGCTACACCTTC. Its translation: CSAFTGASYTF.